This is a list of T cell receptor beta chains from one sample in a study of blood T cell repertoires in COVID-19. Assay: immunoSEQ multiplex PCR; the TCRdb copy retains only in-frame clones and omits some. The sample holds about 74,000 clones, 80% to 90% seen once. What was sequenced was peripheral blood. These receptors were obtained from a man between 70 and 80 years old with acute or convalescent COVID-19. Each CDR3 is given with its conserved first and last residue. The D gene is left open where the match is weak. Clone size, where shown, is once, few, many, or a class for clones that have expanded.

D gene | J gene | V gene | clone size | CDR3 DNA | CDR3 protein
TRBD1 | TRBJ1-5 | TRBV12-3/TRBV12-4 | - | TGTGCCAGCAAGACAGGGTGGAATCAGCCCCAGCATTTT | CASKTGWNQPQHF
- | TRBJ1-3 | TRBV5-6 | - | TGTGCCAGCAGCTTTTCCTACTCTGGAAACACCATATATTTT | CASSFSYSGNTIYF
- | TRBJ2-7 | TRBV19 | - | TGTGCCAGTAGTATGGAGCAGGGGTCGTACGAGCAGTACTTC | CASSMEQGSYEQYF
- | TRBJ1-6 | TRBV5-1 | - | TGCGCCAGCAGCTTGGGAACAGGGCCTTATAATTCACCCCTCCACTTT | CASSLGTGPYNSPLHF
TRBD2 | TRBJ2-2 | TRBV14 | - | TGTGCCAGCAGCCTTAGGACTAGCAGGAGCGGGGAGCTGTTTTTT | CASSLRTSRSGELFF
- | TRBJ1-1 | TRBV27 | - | TGTGCCAGCAGCCATAGACACACGGCTTTGGACACTGAAGCTTTCTTT | CASSHRHTALDTEAFF
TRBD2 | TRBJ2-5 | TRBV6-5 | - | TGTGCCAGCAGCCCAGGGCTAGCGGGAGGAGAGACCCAGTACTTC | CASSPGLAGGETQYF
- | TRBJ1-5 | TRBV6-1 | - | TGTGCCAGCAGTGACGGTCCGCCAGGGGATAATCAGCCCCAGCATTTT | CASSDGPPGDNQPQHF
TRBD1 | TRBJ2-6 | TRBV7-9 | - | TGTGCCAGCAGCGCGTTCGTTGTGACAGGGGACTCTGGGGCCAACGTCCTGACTTTC | CASSAFVVTGDSGANVLTF
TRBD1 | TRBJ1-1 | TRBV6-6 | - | TGTGCCAGCAGTTACCCAGGGGGGAACACTGAAGCTTTCTTT | CASSYPGGNTEAFF
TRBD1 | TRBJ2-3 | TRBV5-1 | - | TGCGCCAGCAACCCCGGGACAGGGGCAGATACGCAGTATTTT | CASNPGTGADTQYF
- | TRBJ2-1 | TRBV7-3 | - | TGTGCCAGCAGCTTAATCTCCGGGAATGAGCAGTTCTTC | CASSLISGNEQFF
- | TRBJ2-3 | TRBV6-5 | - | TGTGCCAGCAGTCTACCCGGAGGCACAGATACGCAGTATTTT | CASSLPGGTDTQYF
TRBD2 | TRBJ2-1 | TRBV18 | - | TGTGCCAGCTCAGCACAGACTAGCGGGGGGGCCTACAATGAGCAGTTCTTC | CASSAQTSGGAYNEQFF
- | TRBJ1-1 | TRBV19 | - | TGTGCCAGTAGTATAGCCCTCGAGTATGAAGCTTTCTTT | CASSIALEYEAFF
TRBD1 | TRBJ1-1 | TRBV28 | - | TGTGCCAGCAGTCCCGGGGACAGGGAAGATGCTTTCTTT | CASSPGDREDAFF
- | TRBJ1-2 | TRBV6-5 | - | TGTGCCAGCAGTTATGGGGGGGCGCTGAACTATGGCTACACCTTC | CASSYGGALNYGYTF
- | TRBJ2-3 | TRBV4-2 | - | TGTGCCAGCAGCCAAGATTGGGCTAGCTCAAGAGGGGATACGCAGTATTTT | CASSQDWASSRGDTQYF
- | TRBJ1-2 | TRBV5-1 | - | TGCGCCAGCAGCTTGGTTAGGACAGACGGAGGCTACACCTTC | CASSLVRTDGGYTF
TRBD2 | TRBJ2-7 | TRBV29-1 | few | TGCAGCGTTGAGTTGACTAGCGAGAGGGGGTCCTACGAGCAGTACTTC | CSVELTSERGSYEQYF
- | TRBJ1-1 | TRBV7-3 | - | TGTGCCAGCAGCTCAGGTTACAGGAACACTGAAGCTTTCTTT | CASSSGYRNTEAFF
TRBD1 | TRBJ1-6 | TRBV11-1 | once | TGTGCCAGCAGCTGGGACAGGAATTCACCCCTCCACTTT | CASSWDRNSPLHF
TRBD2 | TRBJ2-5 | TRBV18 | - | TGTGCCAGCTGGCGGGGGGCTGGTGAGACCCAGTACTTC | CASWRGAGETQYF
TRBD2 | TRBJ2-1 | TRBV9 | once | TGTGCCAGCAGCGTAGGTAGCGGGGGGGCCGGTGAGCAGTTCTTC | CASSVGSGGAGEQFF
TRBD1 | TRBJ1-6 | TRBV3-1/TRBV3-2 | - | TGTGCCAGCAGCCTCCCGACAGGGAACTCACCCCTCCACTTT | CASSLPTGNSPLHF
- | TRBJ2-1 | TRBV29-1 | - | TGCAGCGTTGCGTATCGGCGGGGCAATGAGCAGTTCTTC | CSVAYRRGNEQFF
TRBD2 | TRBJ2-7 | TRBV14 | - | TGTGCCAGCAGCCAGACGGGACTAGCGGGAGTTTCCTCCTACGAGCAGTACTTC | CASSQTGLAGVSSYEQYF
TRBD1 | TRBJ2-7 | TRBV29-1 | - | TGCAGCGTGCAGCCGGGACAGGGGACCCACGAGCAGTACTTC | CSVQPGQGTHEQYF
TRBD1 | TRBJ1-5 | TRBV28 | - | TGTGCCAGCAGTTTAGGGAGGACAGGGGTCAGCAATCAGCCCCAGCATTTT | CASSLGRTGVSNQPQHF
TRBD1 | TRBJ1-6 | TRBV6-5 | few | TGTGCCAGCAGCCAGGACAGGGGGAATTCACCCCTCCACTTT | CASSQDRGNSPLHF
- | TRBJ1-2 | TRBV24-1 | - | TGTGCCACCAGTAAAGACAGATTCTATGGCTACACCTTC | CATSKDRFYGYTF
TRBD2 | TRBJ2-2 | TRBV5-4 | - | TGTGCCAGCAGCCGGGGACTAGCGGGAGGAACCGGGGAGCTGTTTTTT | CASSRGLAGGTGELFF
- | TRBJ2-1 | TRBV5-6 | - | TGTGCCAGCAGCTCCCTAGGGAGACTCTACAATGAGCAGTTCTTC | CASSSLGRLYNEQFF
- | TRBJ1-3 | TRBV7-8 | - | TGTGCCAGCAGCTTGGACGGGGGGGCTGGAAACACCATATATTTT | CASSLDGGAGNTIYF
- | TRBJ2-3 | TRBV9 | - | TGTGCCAGCAGCGCTCCAGGGACAGATACGCAGTATTTT | CASSAPGTDTQYF
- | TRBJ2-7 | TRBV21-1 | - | TGTGCCAGCAGCTCCTTCCGGGACACTTACTACGAGCAGTACTTC | CASSSFRDTYYEQYF
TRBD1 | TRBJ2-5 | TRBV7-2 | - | TGTGCCAGCAGCCCCGGGGGACAGGACGACCAGTACTTC | CASSPGGQDDQYF
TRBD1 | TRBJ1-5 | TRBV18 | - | TGTGCCAGCTCACCAGACAGGGGCGGCAATCAGCCCCAGCATTTT | CASSPDRGGNQPQHF
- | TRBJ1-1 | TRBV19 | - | TGTGCCAGTAGTATAGTGCGGGGTAGCACTGAAGCTTTCTTT | CASSIVRGSTEAFF
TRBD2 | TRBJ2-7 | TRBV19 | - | TGTGCCAGTAGTATAGATCGAATAGCGGGAGAATACGAGCAGTACTTC | CASSIDRIAGEYEQYF
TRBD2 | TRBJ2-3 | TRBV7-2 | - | TGTGCCAGCAGCCCCGCGCGGGGGGTATCTCGAACGCAGTATTTT | CASSPARGVSRTQYF
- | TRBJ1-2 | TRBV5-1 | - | TGCGCCAGCAGCTTGGCCCAGAACTATGGCTACACCTTC | CASSLAQNYGYTF
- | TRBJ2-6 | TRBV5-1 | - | TGCGCCAGCAGCGTTGAGGGATCTGGGGCCAACGTCCTGACTTTC | CASSVEGSGANVLTF
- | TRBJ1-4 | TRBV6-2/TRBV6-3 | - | TGTGCCAGCAGTTACCTCGGACAGGAAAAACTGTTTTTT | CASSYLGQEKLFF
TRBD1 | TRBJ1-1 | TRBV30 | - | TGTGCCTGGGACAGCACAGGGGGCACTGAAGCTTTCTTT | CAWDSTGGTEAFF
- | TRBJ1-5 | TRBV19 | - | TGTGCCAGTAGACTCTACAGGGATCAGCCCCAGCATTTT | CASRLYRDQPQHF
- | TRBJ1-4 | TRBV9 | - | TGTGCCAGCAGCGTAGTTCCAAATGAAAAACTGTTTTTT | CASSVVPNEKLFF
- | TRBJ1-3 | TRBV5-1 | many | TGCGCCAGCAGCTTGATGGGCACAGGGTTCTCTGGAAACACCATATATTTT | CASSLMGTGFSGNTIYF
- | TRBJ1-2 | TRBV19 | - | TGTGCCAGTAGTATAGTGGGGGGGTACAACTATGGCTACACCTTC | CASSIVGGYNYGYTF
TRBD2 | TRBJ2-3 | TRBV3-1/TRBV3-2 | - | TGTGCCAGCAGCCAAGGAGCGGGGGGGCCCACAGATACGCAGTATTTT | CASSQGAGGPTDTQYF
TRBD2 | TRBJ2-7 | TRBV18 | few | TGTGCCAGCTCACCAGAAACGGGAGGGCCGCACGAGCAGTACTTC | CASSPETGGPHEQYF
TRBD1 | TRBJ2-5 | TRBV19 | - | TGTGCCAGTAGTCTGGGACAGGGGCAAGAGACCCAGTACTTC | CASSLGQGQETQYF
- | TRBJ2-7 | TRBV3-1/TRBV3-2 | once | TGTGCCAGCAGCCGCCGGGACTCCTCCTACGAGCAGTACTTC | CASSRRDSSYEQYF
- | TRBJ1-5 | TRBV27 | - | TGTGCCAGCAGTTCGCGAGTGAACAATCAGCCCCAGCATTTT | CASSSRVNNQPQHF
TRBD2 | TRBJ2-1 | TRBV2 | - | TGTGCCAGCAGAAGTTCGGCTAGCGGGAATGAGCAGTTCTTC | CASRSSASGNEQFF